This T cell receptor beta chain was captured in a study of blood T cells in healthy people across ages. Overall study findings and caveats: Leaving the PBMCs unsorted stopped any conclusive comparison of naive versus antigen-experienced cells. It was the long-lived donors that had more naive CD4+ cells and higher diversity than aged donors.

On this clonotype itself: Antigen: not known.

Next came a second PCR, run for about 7 to 12 cycles, which used a sample-barcoded 5' primer along with a J-beta primer mix. Each CDR3 protein gets one entry after TCRdb re-called the 5' RACE reads with MiXCR. The repertoire holds about 1.4 million distinct CDR3 sequences, with roughly 64% as singletons. Donors each provided 7.5 to 10 milliliters of peripheral blood. The CDR3 sequence is 13 residues long. Germline CDR1 reads MNHEY; CDR2 reads SMNVEV (reference sequence). Trimming took 11 bases from V and 2 from J, leaving 16 bases between them. The V and J genes are TRBV27 and TRBJ2-7; D is unclear. The receptor was derived from a young man in good health. Sequencing was carried out using blood. In DNA form, the CDR3 reads TGTGCCGTCAGCGCCGGGTCCACCTACGAGCAGTACTTC. Amino acid sequence: CAVSAGSTYEQYF.